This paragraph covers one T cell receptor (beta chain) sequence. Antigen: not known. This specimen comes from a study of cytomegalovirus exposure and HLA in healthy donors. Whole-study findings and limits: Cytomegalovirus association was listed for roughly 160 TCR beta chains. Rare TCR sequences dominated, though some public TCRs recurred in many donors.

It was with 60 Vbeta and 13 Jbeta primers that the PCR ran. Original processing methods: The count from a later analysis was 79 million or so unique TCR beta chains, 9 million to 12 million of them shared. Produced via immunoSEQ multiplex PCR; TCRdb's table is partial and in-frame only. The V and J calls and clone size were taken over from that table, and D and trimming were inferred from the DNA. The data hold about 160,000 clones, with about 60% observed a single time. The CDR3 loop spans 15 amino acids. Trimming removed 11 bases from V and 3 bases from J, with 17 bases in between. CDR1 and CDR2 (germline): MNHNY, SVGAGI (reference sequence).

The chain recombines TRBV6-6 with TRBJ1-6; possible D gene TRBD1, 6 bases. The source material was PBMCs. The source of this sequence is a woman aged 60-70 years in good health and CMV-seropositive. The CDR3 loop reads CAARGQTFYNSPLHF. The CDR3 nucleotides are TGTGCCGCCAGAGGACAGACCTTCTATAATTCACCCCTCCACTTT.